These 32 T cell receptor beta chains were sequenced from one sample in a study of blood T cell repertoires in COVID-19. The repertoire was sequenced with immunoSEQ multiplex PCR; TCRdb's copy has only in-frame clones and lacks some. The table lists over 85,000 clones, roughly 90% of them singletons. The material sequenced was peripheral blood. The receptors were sampled from a woman of 80 years or more with acute or convalescent COVID-19.

The chain has TRBV18 and TRBJ1-2, with 8 nucleotides matching TRBD1. Per germline, CDR1 KGHSH and CDR2 LQKENI. Unmatched junction bases numbered 5, after V lost 2 bases and J lost 3 bases. The CDR3 runs to 15 residues. CDR3 nucleotides: TGTGCCAGCTCACCATCTACAGGGGGGGACTATGGCTACACCTTC. Amino acid sequence: CASSPSTGGDYGYTF.

V and J are TRBV6-5 and TRBJ2-7; 11 bases fit TRBD2. V shed 6 bases and J 4 bases; nucleotides not matched to a gene: 2. The CDR3 covers 13 residues. Per germline, CDR1 MNHEY and CDR2 SVGAGI. The CDR3 protein is CASRGTSGYEQYF. In nucleotides, the CDR3 is TGTGCCAGCAGGGGGACTAGCGGATACGAGCAGTACTTC.

Only a few counts were recorded for this clone. The chain recombines TRBV28 with TRBJ2-7; 9 bases fit TRBD1. V shed 6 bases, J shed 2 bases, and the junction held 8 bases outside the gene matches. Germline CDR1 reads MDHEN; CDR2 reads SYDVKM. The CDR3 spans 15 residues. The CDR3 DNA reads TGTGCCAGCAGCGACCGGGACAGGGTCACCTACGAGCAGTACTTC. Protein: CASSDRDRVTYEQYF.

The chain carries TRBV5-1 and TRBJ2-7; 7 bases line up with TRBD1. V gave up 0 bases and J gave up 5 bases; unmatched junction bases: 5. Germline V gives CDR1 SGHRS, CDR2 YFSETQ. This CDR3 region has 14 residues. The CDR3 sequence: CASSLGQGRDEQYF. As DNA, the CDR3 is TGCGCCAGCAGCTTGGGACAGGGTCGCGACGAGCAGTACTTC.

V and J are TRBV11-2 and TRBJ2-4; perhaps TRBD1 as D (5 bases). Trimming shortened V by 0 bases and J by 12 bases, and 9 bases separated the two germline ends. The CDR3 is made up of 12 amino acids. Germline V gene sequence: CDR1 SGHAT, CDR2 FQNNGV. In nucleotides, the CDR3 is TGTGCCAGCAGCTTAGACAGGGTCACTCAGTACTTC. This gives the protein CASSLDRVTQYF.

The J gene is TRBJ1-4, the V gene TRBV27; D is ambiguous. The V end was cut by 0 bases, the J end by 0 bases, with 8 bases between. Germline CDR1 and CDR2: MNHEY and SMNVEV (reference sequence). CDR3 length equals 16 residues. As DNA, the CDR3 is TGTGCCAGCAGTTTATCGAACAGACCAACTAATGAAAAACTGTTTTTT. Translated: CASSLSNRPTNEKLFF.

This clone was detected a few times. The rearrangement joins TRBV9 to TRBJ2-1; D not certain. Germline CDR1 SGDLS, CDR2 YYNGEE. V gave up 6 bases and J gave up 1 base, with 17 bases separating them. The CDR3 loop spans 16 amino acids. CDR3 sequence reads: CASTIFGQASYNEQFF. The CDR3, as DNA: TGTGCCAGCACCATTTTTGGGCAGGCATCCTACAATGAGCAGTTCTTC.

The chain employs TRBV11-1 and TRBJ2-3; 10 bases align to TRBD2. This CDR3 comprises 16 residues. V lost 3 bases to trimming and J lost 0 bases; unmatched junction nucleotides: 3. Germline V gene lookup returns CDR1 SGHAT and CDR2 FQDESV (reference sequence). The CDR3 coding sequence is TGTGCCAGCAGCTTTCTTAGCGGGAGGAGCACAGATACGCAGTATTTT. This encodes CASSFLSGRSTDTQYF.

The genes are TRBV18 and TRBJ2-2, with D tentatively TRBD1 (5 bases). CDR3 length: 15 amino acids. In germline, CDR1 is KGHSH, CDR2 LQKENI. V was clipped by 3 bases and J by 4 bases, with 12 bases between them. The CDR3 sequence: CASSPQAQGTGELFF. DNA for the CDR3: TGTGCCAGCTCACCCCAAGCTCAGGGCACCGGGGAGCTGTTTTTT.

This clone was recorded once. The chain links TRBV5-1 to TRBJ2-2; perhaps TRBD1 as D (6 bases). The CDR3 has 15 amino acids. V lost 0 bases and J lost 9, with 15 bases in between. Germline V gene sequence: CDR1 SGHRS, CDR2 YFSETQ. CDR3 DNA sequence: TGCGCCAGCAGCTTGGCCTTACAGGGACGCCGGGAGCTGTTTTTT. This codes for CASSLALQGRRELFF.

This clone was detected once. The J gene is TRBJ2-2, the V gene TRBV6-5; a possible D gene is TRBD1 (5 bases). The ends were cut back, 5 bases at V and 5 bases at J, with 12 bases in the middle. The CDR3 length is 14 residues. From germline, CDR1 is MNHEY and CDR2 SVGAGI. The CDR3: CASSKQGLTGELFF. CDR3 DNA sequence: TGTGCCAGCAGTAAGCAGGGTTTAACCGGGGAGCTGTTTTTT.

The V gene is TRBV7-9, the J gene TRBJ1-4, with D possibly being TRBD1 (6 bases). The CDR3 spans 11 residues. Germline CDR1 and CDR2: SEHNR and FQNEAQ (reference sequence). Deletions cut 5 bases from V and 14 bases from J, with 12 bases between. The CDR3 nucleotides read TGTGCCAGCAGCAAGACAGGCAAGCTGTTTTTT. Amino acids: CASSKTGKLFF.

This clone has a single count. The rearrangement links TRBV2 to TRBJ2-3; TRBD1 matches 7 bases. The CDR3 has 15 residues. Losses at the gene ends were 6 bases for V and 4 bases for J; bases not matched to a gene: 10. In germline, CDR1 is SNHLY, CDR2 FYNNEI. CDR3 DNA: TGTGCCAGCAGGGGACAGCCTTTGGGCGCAGATACGCAGTATTTT. Protein product: CASRGQPLGADTQYF.

The chain combines TRBV10-2 with TRBJ1-5; D not certain. There are 13 residues in the CDR3. V shed 5 bases and J shed 7 bases, with 12 bases lying between them. Per germline, CDR1 WSHSY and CDR2 SAAADI. In DNA form, the CDR3 reads TGCGCCAGCAGTCAGACCGGGAGGCAGCCCCAGCATTTT. This codes for CASSQTGRQPQHF.

The rearrangement links TRBV7-6 to TRBJ2-3; possible D gene TRBD2, 5 bases. Trimming took 3 bases from V and 4 from J, leaving 8 bases between them. The germline V gene encodes CDR1 SGHVS and CDR2 FNYEAQ. This CDR3 has 13 residues. The CDR3 DNA reads TGTGCCAGCAGCTTGGGAGAGGCAGATACGCAGTATTTT. Translated: CASSLGEADTQYF.

The V and J genes are TRBV7-9 and TRBJ2-2, with 9 positions matching TRBD1. Trimming removed 3 bases from V and 5 bases from J; junction bases left unmatched: 4. The CDR3 has 15 amino acids. From germline, CDR1 is SEHNR and CDR2 FQNEAQ (reference sequence). CDR3 DNA sequence: TGTGCCAGCAGCTTTAGGACAGGGGAAACCGGGGAGCTGTTTTTT. This gives the protein CASSFRTGETGELFF.

The chain carries TRBV12-3 or TRBV12-4 and TRBJ1-2, with D possibly TRBD1 on 5 matching bases. The CDR3 covers 12 residues. V was cut by 2 bases and J by 5 bases, with 6 bases left in between. CDR3 coding DNA: TGTGCCAGCAGTTTACGGACATATGGCTACACCTTC. Protein product: CASSLRTYGYTF.

The V call is TRBV15, the J call TRBJ1-5; 9 positions match TRBD1. Germline V gene data show CDR1 as LNHNV and CDR2 as YYDKDF (reference sequence). CDR3 length: 17 amino acids. After removal of 0 bases from V and 2 bases from J, the junction contained 5 bases not matched to a gene. CDR3 loop: CATSREQGALGNQPQHF. CDR3 nucleotide sequence: TGTGCCACCAGCAGAGAACAGGGGGCTCTTGGCAATCAGCCCCAGCATTTT.

V and J are TRBV5-4 and TRBJ2-5; TRBD2 matches 12 bases. This CDR3 has 16 amino acids. Trimming removed 1 base from V and 2 bases from J; junction bases left unmatched: 3. Germline CDR1 reads SGHNT; CDR2 reads YYREEE (reference sequence). This chain's CDR3 is CASSLPSGGVQETQYF. The CDR3 nucleotides are TGTGCCAGCAGCTTGCCTAGCGGGGGGGTTCAAGAGACCCAGTACTTC.

V and J are TRBV3-1 (or the pseudogene TRBV3-2) and TRBJ2-7; the D gene is possibly TRBD1 (6 bases). There are 14 residues in the CDR3. Trimming removed 0 bases at V and 6 bases at J, with 12 bases between. Germline V lookup: CDR1 LGHDT, CDR2 YNNKEL (reference sequence). The CDR3 region is CASSQDGTRTEQYF. Here the CDR3 DNA reads TGTGCCAGCAGCCAAGACGGGACAAGAACCGAGCAGTACTTC.

The rearrangement links TRBV5-8 to TRBJ1-5; D unclear. V lost 4 bases and J 4 bases, leaving 18 bases between the germline ends. Germline V CDR1 and CDR2: SGHTS, YDEGEE. CDR3 size: 16 residues. The CDR3 region has the DNA TGTGCCAGCAGCCCGATTAGTGTAACGAGGAATCAGCCCCAGCATTTT. It yields the protein CASSPISVTRNQPQHF.

The chain links TRBV29-1 to TRBJ2-1; 7 bases are shared with TRBD2. The CDR3 extends over 14 amino acids. Looked up from germline, CDR1 is SQVTM and CDR2 is ANQGSEA. The V segment lost 3 bases and the J segment 1 base; nucleotides outside the gene matches: 3. The CDR3 loop is CSVEGGTSYNEQFF. DNA for the CDR3: TGCAGCGTTGAGGGGGGGACTTCCTACAATGAGCAGTTCTTC.

This chain connects TRBV6-5 to TRBJ1-1; TRBD1 matches at 8 bases. Trimming cost V 7 bases and J 4 bases; bases outside gene matches: 5. Germline V gives CDR1 MNHEY, CDR2 SVGAGI. This CDR3 has 13 amino acids. The CDR3 sequence: CASKQTGATEAFF. The CDR3 DNA is TGTGCCAGCAAGCAGACAGGGGCCACTGAAGCTTTCTTT.

CDR3 DNA sequence: TGTGCCAGCGAACGACAGGTGAACACTGAAGCTTTCTTT. Protein: CASERQVNTEAFF. This sequence joins TRBV6-6 and TRBJ1-1, with D possibly matching TRBD1 (6 bases). Trimming removed 8 bases at V and 0 bases at J, with 10 bases between. Germline V gene lookup returns CDR1 MNHNY and CDR2 SVGAGI (reference sequence). This CDR3 is built from 13 residues.

V and J are TRBV3-1 (or the pseudogene TRBV3-2) and TRBJ2-2; 8 bases are a match to TRBD2. CDR1 and CDR2 from the germline V gene are LGHDT and YNNKEL (reference sequence). V dropped 2 bases and J dropped 0; count of bases not matched to a gene: 2. CDR3 length: 16 amino acids. CDR3 sequence reads: CASSQTSGTNTGELFF. The CDR3 DNA sequence: TGTGCCAGCAGCCAAACTAGCGGAACGAACACCGGGGAGCTGTTTTTT.

The chain uses TRBV3-1 (or the pseudogene TRBV3-2) and TRBJ2-1; 9 positions agree with TRBD1. Germline V gene sequence: CDR1 LGHDT, CDR2 YNNKEL (reference sequence). The V and J ends lost 7 bases and 7 bases, in that order; junction bases with no gene match: 11. There are 15 residues in the CDR3. Here the CDR3 reads CASTFWDRAGNEQFF. CDR3 sequence (DNA): TGTGCCAGCACCTTCTGGGACAGGGCAGGAAATGAGCAGTTCTTC.

The V and J genes are TRBV11-2 and TRBJ1-3; 8 bases are shared with TRBD1. Trimming at V came to 0 bases and at J to 3 bases, leaving 4 bases not matched to a gene. The CDR3 sequence is 16 residues long. Germline assignment: CDR1 SGHAT and CDR2 FQNNGV. The CDR3 nucleotides are TGTGCCAGCAGCTTAGACCAGGGGGCGCTTGGAAACACCATATATTTT. Its translation: CASSLDQGALGNTIYF.

This chain uses TRBV4-1 with TRBJ2-2; the match to TRBD1 covers 7 bases. V shed 5 bases and J 4 bases; nucleotides not matched to a gene: 7. Germline CDR1 MGHRA, CDR2 YSYEKL. The CDR3 loop spans 15 amino acids. The CDR3 region is CASSTRQGGTGELFF. The CDR3 region has the DNA TGCGCCAGCAGCACCCGACAGGGTGGCACCGGGGAGCTGTTTTTT.

A few counts support this clone. V gene TRBV11-2 combines with J gene TRBJ2-7, with TRBD1 matching 7 bases. Germline V CDR1 and CDR2: SGHAT, FQNNGV. The CDR3 totals 15 residues. V was pared by 4 bases and J by 3 bases, with 9 bases of the junction left unmatched. CDR3 sequence reads: CASSSDRAGLYEQYF. The CDR3 DNA is TGTGCCAGCAGCTCCGACAGGGCAGGCCTCTACGAGCAGTACTTC.

The chain has TRBV10-3 and TRBJ2-7, with D perhaps TRBD1 (5 bases). CDR3 length equals 13 residues. The V and J ends lost 3 bases and 4 bases respectively, with 10 bases between them. The germline V gene encodes CDR1 ENHRY and CDR2 SYGVKD. The CDR3 loop is CAISEQVVYEQYF. The CDR3 nucleotides read TGTGCCATCAGTGAACAGGTTGTGTACGAGCAGTACTTC.

This chain uses TRBV29-1 with TRBJ2-1; TRBD1 matches 10 bases. The V and J ends lost 4 bases and 4 bases, in that order; junction bases with no gene match: 4. This CDR3 is 14 amino acids long. Germline CDR1 SQVTM, CDR2 ANQGSEA. CDR3 sequence: CSVVKGQGYNEQFF. The CDR3 region has the DNA TGCAGCGTTGTAAAGGGACAGGGGTACAATGAGCAGTTCTTC.

This chain joins TRBV11-3 and TRBJ2-1; TRBD1 is a possible D gene (6 bases). This CDR3 region has 13 residues. From germline, CDR1 is SGHNT and CDR2 YENEEA. Trimming left V 2 bases short and J 10 bases short, with 12 bases between. The CDR3 spells CASSLTGTPEQFF. The CDR3 bases are TGTGCCAGCAGCTTAACCGGGACACCAGAGCAGTTCTTC.